Each of the 5 T cell receptor beta chains below was sequenced from the same sample in a study of T-cell reconstitution after alpha-beta-depleted transplantation in children (dated by TCRdb to the mid-2010s). Library prep was done by PCR. Sequencing was carried out with an Illumina HiSeq 2500. Molecular barcoding was employed in the preparation of TCR libraries, with unique molecular identifiers being used to normalize TCRbeta repertoire quantification. TCRdb's own reprocessing of the public reads used fastp at Q25 and MiXCR and kept productive beta chains. For every CDR3 protein sequence, its rows merge into one entry that carries the most common genes and DNA. This sample is represented by roughly 180,000 distinct CDR3 sequences; just over 14% of them were singletons. Over 10% of the sample rests with the top ten. The material sequenced was PBMCs from the stem cell graft donor, taken from the stem cell graft. The receptors were sampled from a human donor who donated a stem cell graft to a child with acute lymphoblastic leukemia.

The gene calls are TRBV11-3 and TRBJ2-7; no clear D gene. Trimming cost V 2 bases and J 5 bases, with 16 bases left between them. CDR1 is SGHNT, CDR2 YENEEA, per germline. The CDR3 totals 15 residues. CDR3 in amino acids: CASSLRVVSTNEQYF. In DNA form, the CDR3 reads TGTGCCAGCAGCTTAAGGGTGGTCTCTACTAACGAGCAGTACTTC.

This clonotype was seen repeatedly, ten times or more. This chain links TRBV7-6 with TRBJ2-1, with 11 bases lining up with TRBD2. V shed 3 bases and J 7 bases; nucleotides not matched to a gene: 5. This CDR3 has 15 amino acids. Germline assignment: CDR1 SGHVS and CDR2 FNYEAQ. The CDR3 is CASSFSSSGGNEQFF. CDR3 sequence (DNA): TGTGCCAGCAGCTTCAGTTCTAGCGGGGGGAATGAGCAGTTCTTC. The variable domain in full, completed from reference TRBV7-6 and TRBJ2-1, reads GAGVSQSPRYKVTKRGQDVALRCDPISGHVSLYWYRQALGQGPEFLTYFNYEAQQDKSGLPNDRFSAERPEGSISTLTIQRTEQRDSAMYRCASSFSSSGGNEQFFGPGTRLTVL.

In this sample, this clonotype turned up many times. The chain links TRBV29-1 to TRBJ2-5, with 7 bases identical to TRBD2. This CDR3 spans 12 amino acids. V dropped 7 bases and J dropped 5; count of bases not matched to a gene: 7. CDR1 and CDR2 (germline): SQVTM, ANQGSEA. This CDR3 is CSAAGEGETQYF. The CDR3 DNA reads TGCAGCGCCGCGGGAGAAGGGGAGACCCAGTACTTC.

Worth noting for this clonotype: A much larger clone lies one base from this, so it may be a read error. The gene calls are TRBV12-3 or TRBV12-4 and TRBJ1-1; D gene uncertain. The CDR3 totals 12 residues. The ends were cut back, 7 bases at V and 8 bases at J, with 14 bases in the middle. CDR3 sequence (DNA): TGTGCCAGCACCCTGATCGGGTTCGAAGCTTTCTTT. This encodes CASTLIGFEAFF.

This chain uses TRBV11-2 with TRBJ2-5; 8 bases fit TRBD2. This CDR3 has 13 residues. Per germline, CDR1 SGHAT and CDR2 FQNNGV. Trimming took 4 bases from V and 13 from J; bases not matched to a gene: 11. CDR3 loop: CASSSTGGYPAYF. In nucleotides, the CDR3 is TGTGCCAGCAGCTCAACGGGAGGGTATCCCGCGTACTTC.